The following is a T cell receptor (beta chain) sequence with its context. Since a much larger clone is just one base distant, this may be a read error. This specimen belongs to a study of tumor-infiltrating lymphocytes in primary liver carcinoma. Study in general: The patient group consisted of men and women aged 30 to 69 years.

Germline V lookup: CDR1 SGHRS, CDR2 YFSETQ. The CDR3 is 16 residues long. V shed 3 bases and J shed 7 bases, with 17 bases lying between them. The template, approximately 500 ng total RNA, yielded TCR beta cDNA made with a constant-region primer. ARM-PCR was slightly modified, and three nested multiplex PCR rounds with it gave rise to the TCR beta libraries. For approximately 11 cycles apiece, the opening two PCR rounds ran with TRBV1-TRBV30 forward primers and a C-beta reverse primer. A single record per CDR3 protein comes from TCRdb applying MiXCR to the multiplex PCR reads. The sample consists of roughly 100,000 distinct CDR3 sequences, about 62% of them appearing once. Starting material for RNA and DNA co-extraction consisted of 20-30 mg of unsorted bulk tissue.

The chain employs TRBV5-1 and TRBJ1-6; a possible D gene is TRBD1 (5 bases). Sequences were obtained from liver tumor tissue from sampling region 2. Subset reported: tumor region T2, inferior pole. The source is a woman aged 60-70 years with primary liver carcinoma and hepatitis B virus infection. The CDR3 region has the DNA TGCGCCAGCAGCTCCGGGTCAGGGAATGGGAATTCACCCCTCCACTTT. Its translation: CASSSGSGNGNSPLHF.